This T cell receptor beta chain emerged from a study of cytomegalovirus exposure and HLA in healthy donors. Trimming removed 3 bases from V and 0 bases from J, with 9 bases in between. The CDR3 consists of 14 residues. CDR1 is MGHDK, CDR2 SYGVNS, per germline. Findings and limits, study-wide: Most TCR sequences were rare, but some public TCRs occurred in many donors.

A remark on this clone: What it binds is not known.

Clones were read by immunoSEQ multiplex PCR, and TCRdb kept only the in-frame ones, dropping some. The top ten clones hold approximately 3.1% of a sample with 200,000 to 300,000 clones, 90% of them seen once. The approximately 130-subject validation cohort, separate from the approximately 630-subject first cohort, included the donors. Sequencing was done on a sample of PBMCs. The clonotype was recovered from a woman in her 30s in good health and CMV-seronegative. The V call is TRBV25-1, the J call TRBJ2-7, with D perhaps matching TRBD1 or TRBD2 (5 bases each). CDR3 amino acids: CASSDGGSSYEQYF. In DNA form, the CDR3 reads TGTGCCAGCAGTGATGGGGGAAGCTCCTACGAGCAGTACTTC.